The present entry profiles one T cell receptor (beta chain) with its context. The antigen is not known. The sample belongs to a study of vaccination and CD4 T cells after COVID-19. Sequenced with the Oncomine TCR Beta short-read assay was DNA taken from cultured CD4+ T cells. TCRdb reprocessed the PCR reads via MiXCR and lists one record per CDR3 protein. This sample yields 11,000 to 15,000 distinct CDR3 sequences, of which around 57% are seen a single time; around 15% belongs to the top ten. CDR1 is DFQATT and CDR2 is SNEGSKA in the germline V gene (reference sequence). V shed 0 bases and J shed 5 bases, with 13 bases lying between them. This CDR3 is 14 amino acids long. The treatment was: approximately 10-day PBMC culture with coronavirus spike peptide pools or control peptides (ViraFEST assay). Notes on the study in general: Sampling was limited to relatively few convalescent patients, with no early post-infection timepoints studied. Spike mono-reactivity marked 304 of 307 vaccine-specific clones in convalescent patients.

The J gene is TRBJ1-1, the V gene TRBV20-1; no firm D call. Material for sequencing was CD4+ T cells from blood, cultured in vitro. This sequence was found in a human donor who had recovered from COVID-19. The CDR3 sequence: CSARDPIGGTEAFF. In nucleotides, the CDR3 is TGCAGTGCTAGAGATCCTATCGGTGGTACTGAAGCTTTCTTT.